The clone carrying this T cell receptor (beta chain) was recorded only once. This entry comes from a study of T cell changes during pregnancy in multiple sclerosis. V lost 8 bases, J lost 7 bases, and 12 bases lay in between. The CDR3 is 11 residues long. Germline V gene data show CDR1 as ENHRY and CDR2 as SYGVKD. Data came from immunoSEQ multiplex PCR; TCRdb stores just in-frame clones and leaves some out. The sample records tens of thousands of clones, 85% to 95% being singletons. Material: peripheral blood, obtained in the third trimester of pregnancy. V and J are TRBV10-3 and TRBJ2-7; maybe TRBD2 (7 bases). The source of this sequence is a female donor in good health, enrolled as a control in a pregnancy study. The CDR3 region is CAILRGGEQYF. DNA of the CDR3: TGTGCCATCCTTAGGGGGGGGGAGCAGTACTTC.